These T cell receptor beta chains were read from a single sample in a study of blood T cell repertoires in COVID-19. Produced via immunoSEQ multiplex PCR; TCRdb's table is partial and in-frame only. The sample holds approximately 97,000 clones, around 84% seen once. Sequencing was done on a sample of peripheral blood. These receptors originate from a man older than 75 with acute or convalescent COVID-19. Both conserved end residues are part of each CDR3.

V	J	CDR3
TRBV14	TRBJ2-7	CASSQVGTPSYEQYF
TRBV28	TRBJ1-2	CATEQGSYGYTF
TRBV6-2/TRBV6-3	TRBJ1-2	CASSLPPDRDYGYTF
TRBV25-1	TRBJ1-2	CASSVPHGGYTF
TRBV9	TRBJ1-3	CASGVGDNSGNTIYF
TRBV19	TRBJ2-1	CASSTGVRDEQFF
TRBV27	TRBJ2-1	CASRPGRRPYNEQFF
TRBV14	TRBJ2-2	CASSQEPYMATGELFF
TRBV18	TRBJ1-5	CASSPRDRGAQPQHF
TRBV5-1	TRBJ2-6	CASSIRTGGSGANVLTF
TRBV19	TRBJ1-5	CASGDGTLYSNQPQHF
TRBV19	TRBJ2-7	CASSIVREHSYEQYF
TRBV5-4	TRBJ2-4	CASSLGGQGIRLGNIQYF
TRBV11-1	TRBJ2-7	CASSREQGAYEQYF
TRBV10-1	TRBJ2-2	CASKAGREAGELFF
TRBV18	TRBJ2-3	CASQRRGLAGGDTDTQYF
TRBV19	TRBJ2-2	CASSILAGVPPSGELFF
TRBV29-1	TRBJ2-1	CSVVPGTSGSYNEQFF
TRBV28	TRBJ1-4	CATIGGGGEKLFF
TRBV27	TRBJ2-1	CASSLRLAGGNEQFF
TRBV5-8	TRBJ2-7	CASTQSSEGTYEQYF
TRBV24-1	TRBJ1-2	CATSDPQAGTYYGYTF
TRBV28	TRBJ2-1	CASSLGTSGRFF
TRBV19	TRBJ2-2	CASSEVASRNTGELFF
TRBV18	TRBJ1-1	CASSPQGNTEAFF
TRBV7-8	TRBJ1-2	CASTLAGMGYGYTF
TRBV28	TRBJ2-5	CASSQPGTSLDETQYF
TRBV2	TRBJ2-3	CASRGASGNTQYF
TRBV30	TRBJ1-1	CAWTRRSDTEAFF
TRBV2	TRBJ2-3	CASSENLADTDTQYF
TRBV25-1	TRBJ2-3	CASSESDTQYF
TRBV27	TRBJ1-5	CASSRTGGNQPQHF
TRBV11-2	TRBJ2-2	CASSSTGGSGELFF
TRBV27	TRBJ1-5	CASSPTGGNQPQHF
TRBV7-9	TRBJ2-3	CASSLLGLVTGTFTDTQYF
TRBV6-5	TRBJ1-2	CASSPTGGGGYTF
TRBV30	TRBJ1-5	CACQDRNNQPQHF
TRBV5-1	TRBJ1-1	CASSGGGLNTEAFF
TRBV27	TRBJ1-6	CASSPDRSSPLHF
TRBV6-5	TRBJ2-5	CASSYSGGQYQETQYF